The source of this TCR beta chain is a study of cytomegalovirus exposure and HLA in healthy donors (dated by TCRdb to about 2017). With respect to the entire study: The 666 repertoires of the first cohort and the 120 validation repertoires were produced on the same platform, according to a later analysis. The study aimed to test whether cataloging public T cell receptors could reveal signatures of past pathogen exposure. To predict cytomegalovirus infection status, the study brought together high-throughput TCR immunosequencing, statistical association of individual TCRs with disease status, and machine learning. Along with the approximately 600-subject first cohort, a separate validation cohort of roughly 110 different subjects was used. General findings and caveats noted by the study authors: Across donors, most TCR sequences were observed very rarely, whereas some public TCRs were present in many individuals. A later analysis lacked HLA typing for the validation cohort, so it scored co-occurrence in that cohort across all 110 or so repertoires. In the study, around 150 TCR beta chains were listed as associated with cytomegalovirus. The classifier was reported to diagnose cytomegalovirus status with high specificity and sensitivity in both the original and validation cohorts. Of the cluster scores, around 95% were above 0 in a later analysis, which found that TCRs clustered in the first cohort also tended to co-occur in the roughly 130 validation repertoires. In vitro tests confirmed that three of the cytomegalovirus-associated TCR beta chains recognize cytomegalovirus antigens. The authors suggested that the approach could potentially be extended to other disease states and immunological phenotypes.

Library generation was performed with the immunoSEQ multiplex PCR assay. On the study's bioinformatics: A statistical classification framework was built for diagnosing cytomegalovirus status from the catalog of TCR beta chain sequences. Not all clones reach the TCRdb copy of this immuneACCESS table, which keeps in-frame sequences only. Checked studies attribute under half of the gap to unresolved V genes and leave the rest unexplained. V and J calls and clone size are those listed in that table; D and trimming were worked out from the DNA. This sample has some 140,000 clones in its table, and approximately 84% of those were observed once. Just under 30% of the sample is taken by the ten largest. The donors belonged to the validation cohort of roughly 120 subjects, which was separate from the roughly 670-subject first cohort. With regard to this clone: What antigen it recognizes has not been identified. The record has no base qualities; no much larger clone is one base away.

The CDR3 runs 20 amino acids, cysteine and phenylalanine included. Solely the CDR3 DNA is kept, with 60 bases framed from the first base. The clonotype originates from a man aged 25 to 45 in good health and CMV-seropositive. The chain is assembled from TRBV21-1 and TRBJ1-2; whether TRBD1, the table's D call, matches the DNA was not checked. TRBV21-1 is a recognized pseudogene. The sample consisted of PBMCs. The CDR3 here reads CASSKGGQGVVNYLGYGYTF. The DNA sequence follows: TGTGCCAGCAGCAAAGGGGGGCAGGGTGTAGTGAACTATCTTGGCTATGGCTACACCTTC.